This TCR beta chain derives from a study of T cells in Graves' hyperthyroidism and ophthalmopathy. Study summary: Specimen type is peripheral blood, collected at initial diagnosis prior to any treatment.

Amplified regions were TCR beta CDR3 sequences from RNA transcripts. RT-PCR in the first round (using the HTBI primer set) targeted the TCR CDR3. MiXCR, applied by TCRdb to the multiplex PCR reads, yields one record per CDR3 protein. The table includes hundreds of thousands of distinct CDR3 sequences, approximately 15% detected once. CDR3 length: 17 amino acids. With V trimmed by 6 bases and J by 8 bases, 13 bases remained unmatched. The source material was blood. This chain connects TRBV12-3 or TRBV12-4 to TRBJ2-1, with 13 nucleotides matching TRBD2. This sequence was found in a woman aged 40 to 50 with Graves' ophthalmopathy. CDR3 nucleotides: TGTGCCAGCAGCACCCTACTAGCGGGAGGGCCGGGGGATGAGCAGTTCTTC. Encoded protein: CASSTLLAGGPGDEQFF.